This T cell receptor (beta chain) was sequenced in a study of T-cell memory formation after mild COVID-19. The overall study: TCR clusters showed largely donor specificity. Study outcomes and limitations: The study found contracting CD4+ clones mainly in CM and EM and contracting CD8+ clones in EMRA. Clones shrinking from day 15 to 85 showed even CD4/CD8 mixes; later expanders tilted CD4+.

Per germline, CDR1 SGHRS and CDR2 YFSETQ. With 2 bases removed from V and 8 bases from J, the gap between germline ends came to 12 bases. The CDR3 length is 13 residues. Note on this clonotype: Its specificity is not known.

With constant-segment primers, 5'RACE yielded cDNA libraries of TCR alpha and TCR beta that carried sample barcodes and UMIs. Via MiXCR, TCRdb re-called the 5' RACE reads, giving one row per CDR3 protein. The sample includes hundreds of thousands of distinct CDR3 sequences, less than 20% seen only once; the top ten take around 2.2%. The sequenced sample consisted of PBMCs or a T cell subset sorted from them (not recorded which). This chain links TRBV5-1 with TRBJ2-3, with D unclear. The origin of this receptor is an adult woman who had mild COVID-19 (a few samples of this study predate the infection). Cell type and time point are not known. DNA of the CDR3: TGCGCCAGCAGCTTTGCGGAGCTCGGTACGCAGTATTTT. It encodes CASSFAELGTQYF.